Included here is one T cell receptor beta chain sequence, with context. The data derive from a study of blood T cell repertoires in COVID-19. CDR3 length: 14 amino acids. The trim removed 3 bases at V and 2 bases at J, leaving 3 bases unmatched. CDR1 is LNHNV, CDR2 YYDKDF, per germline (reference sequence). Using immunoSEQ multiplex PCR, the repertoire was profiled, and TCRdb retains in-frame clones only, with some absent. The sample shows more than 95,000 clones, 70% to 90% of them seen only once. This receptor was taken from a woman aged 55-69 years in a cohort sampled during active or convalescent COVID-19. Source material: peripheral blood. The chain uses TRBV15 and TRBJ2-5; 7 bases match TRBD1. CDR3: CATSSRQGQETQYF. In DNA, the CDR3 is TGTGCCACCAGCAGTAGACAGGGACAAGAGACCCAGTACTTC.